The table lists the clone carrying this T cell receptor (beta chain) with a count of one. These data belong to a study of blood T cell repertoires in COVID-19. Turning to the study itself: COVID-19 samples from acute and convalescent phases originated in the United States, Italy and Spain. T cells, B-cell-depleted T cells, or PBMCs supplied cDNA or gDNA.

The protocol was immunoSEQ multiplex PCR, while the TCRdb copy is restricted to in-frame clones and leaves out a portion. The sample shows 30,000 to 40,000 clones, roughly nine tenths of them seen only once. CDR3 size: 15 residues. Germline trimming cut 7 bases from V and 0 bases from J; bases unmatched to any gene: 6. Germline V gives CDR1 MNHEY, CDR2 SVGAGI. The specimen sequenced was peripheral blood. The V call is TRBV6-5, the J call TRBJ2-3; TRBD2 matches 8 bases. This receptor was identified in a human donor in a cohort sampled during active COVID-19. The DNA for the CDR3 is TGTGCCAGCAAAGTTAGCGGGGCTAGCACAGATACGCAGTATTTT. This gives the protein CASKVSGASTDTQYF.